These 28 T cell receptor beta chains share one sample of origin, sequenced in a study of T cells in Graves' hyperthyroidism and ophthalmopathy. TCR beta CDR3 region amplification was performed from RNA transcripts. TCR CDR3 regions were first amplified by RT-PCR with HTBI primers. TCRdb itself ran the multiplex PCR reads through MiXCR, one entry per CDR3 protein. The table includes 340,000 or so distinct CDR3 sequences, roughly a fifth detected once. Sequences were obtained from blood. The receptors originated from a woman aged 45-60 years with Graves' hyperthyroidism.

This clonotype appeared a few times. The V call is TRBV6-5, the J call TRBJ2-3; no firm D call. The CDR3 has 11 residues. Germline assignment: CDR1 MNHEY and CDR2 SVGAGI. V lost 2 bases, J lost 7 bases, and 4 bases lay in between. CDR3 region: CASSYMNTQYF. As DNA, the CDR3 is TGTGCCAGCAGTTACATGAATACGCAGTATTTT.

This clonotype occurred many times. The rearrangement links TRBV27 to TRBJ2-7; the match to TRBD2 covers 7 bases. This CDR3 has 14 residues. V lost 1 base to trimming and J lost 3 bases; unmatched junction nucleotides: 3. Per the germline V gene, CDR1 is MNHEY and CDR2 is SMNVEV (reference sequence). CDR3 DNA sequence: TGTGCCAGCAGTTTATTGGCGGGGGACTACGAGCAGTACTTC. Its protein is CASSLLAGDYEQYF.

This clonotype showed up many times. The V and J genes are TRBV12-3 or TRBV12-4 and TRBJ1-2; weak D call: TRBD1 (6 bases). The CDR3 contains 13 residues. V lost 4 bases to trimming and J lost 5 bases, with 11 bases between them. CDR3 nucleotide sequence: TGTGCCAGCAGTTCTCGCAGGGGATATGGCTACACCTTC. This codes for CASSSRRGYGYTF.

This clonotype was detected ten times or more. The gene calls are TRBV2 and TRBJ1-3; 8 bases are shared with TRBD1. CDR1 SNHLY and CDR2 FYNNEI come from the germline V gene. The CDR3 extends over 15 amino acids. V gave up 6 bases and J gave up 0 bases; unmatched junction bases: 4. CDR3 residues: CASRGQAYSGNTIYF. The DNA for the CDR3 is TGTGCCAGCAGGGGACAGGCCTACTCTGGAAACACCATATATTTT.

The rearrangement links TRBV20-1 to TRBJ2-2; 13 nucleotides align to TRBD2. CDR1 is DFQATT, CDR2 SNEGSKA, per germline (reference sequence). The trim removed 3 bases at V and 7 bases at J, leaving 2 bases unmatched. The CDR3 is 14 amino acids. The CDR3 spells CSARTSGGIGELFF. In nucleotides, the CDR3 is TGCAGTGCTAGGACTAGCGGGGGGATCGGGGAGCTGTTTTTT.

This clonotype was seen repeatedly, ten times or more. J is TRBJ2-7 and V is TRBV28, with 10 bases that match TRBD1. V was pared by 0 bases and J by 7 bases, with 6 bases of the junction left unmatched. The CDR3 loop spans 15 amino acids. From germline, CDR1 is MDHEN and CDR2 SYDVKM. The CDR3 DNA follows: TGTGCCAGCAGTTTATGGGGACAGGGGCCAAGGGAGCAGTACTTC. Amino acids: CASSLWGQGPREQYF.

This clonotype was recorded a few times. The chain joins TRBV4-1 to TRBJ1-2; possible D gene TRBD1, 6 bases. The V gene's germline CDR1 is MGHRA and CDR2 YSYEKL. The ends were cut back, 4 bases at V and 0 bases at J, with 15 bases in the middle. The CDR3 is made up of 16 amino acids. CDR3 residues: CASSRGTFEANYGYTF. The CDR3 nucleotides read TGCGCCAGCAGCCGGGGGACATTTGAAGCTAACTATGGCTACACCTTC.

The J gene is TRBJ1-3, the V gene TRBV5-1; possible D gene TRBD1, 5 bases. This CDR3 has 16 amino acids. The V gene's germline CDR1 is SGHRS and CDR2 YFSETQ. V shed 6 bases and J shed 0 bases, with 16 bases lying between them. Written as DNA, the CDR3 is TGCGCCAGCACGCTCACGGGACCGAGCTCTGGAAACACCATATATTTT. Residues: CASTLTGPSSGNTIYF.

The chain couples TRBV2 to TRBJ1-2; a weak D match, TRBD1 (5 bases). The CDR3 extends over 13 amino acids. Looked up from germline, CDR1 is SNHLY and CDR2 is FYNNEI. Trimming stripped 7 bases from V and 4 bases from J, with 13 bases between. CDR3 coding DNA: TGTGCCAGCATGGGGGAGGACACCTATGGCTACACCTTC. Residues: CASMGEDTYGYTF.

This clonotype was counted at least ten times. V gene TRBV6-2 or TRBV6-3 combines with J gene TRBJ2-3, with D perhaps given as TRBD1 or TRBD2 (5 bases each). Germline V gene lookup returns CDR1 MNHEY and CDR2 SVGEGT. The CDR3 has 15 residues. Trimming stripped 2 bases from V and 5 bases from J, with 14 bases between. CDR3 nucleotide sequence: TGTGCCAGCAGTTACCGGGACCCGTTTGTAGATACGCAGTATTTT. Amino acid sequence: CASSYRDPFVDTQYF.

This clonotype has a count of ten or more. The chain employs TRBV20-1 and TRBJ2-2; D might be TRBD1 (6 bases). The CDR3 spans 15 residues. V lost 0 bases, J lost 4 bases, and 12 bases lay in between. The germline gives CDR1 DFQATT, CDR2 SNEGSKA (reference sequence). CDR3 nucleotide sequence: TGCAGTGCTAGAGAGCCTACAGGGTCCACCGGGGAGCTGTTTTTT. This encodes CSAREPTGSTGELFF.

This clonotype showed up many times. J is TRBJ2-2 and V is TRBV5-5; D perhaps matches TRBD2 (5 bases). V lost 4 bases, J lost 2 bases, and 12 bases lay in between. Germline lookup yields CDR1 SGHKS and CDR2 YYEKEE (reference sequence). The CDR3 has 15 amino acids. DNA for the CDR3: TGTGCCAGCAGCCCACTAGGACTTAACACCGGGGAGCTGTTTTTT. Amino acid sequence: CASSPLGLNTGELFF.

This clonotype was recorded a few times. The chain employs TRBV4-2 and TRBJ1-5; TRBD1 might be the D (5 bases). V was pared by 1 base and J by 0 bases, with 10 bases between. CDR1 is LGHNA and CDR2 is YNFKEQ in the germline V gene. CDR3 size: 16 residues. Here the CDR3 reads CASSQGGHSSNQPQHF. CDR3 nucleotides: TGTGCCAGCAGCCAAGGAGGACACTCTAGCAATCAGCCCCAGCATTTT.

This clonotype was detected a few times. In nucleotides, the CDR3 is TGCGCCAGCAGCCAAGTAAGACTAGCGGCAAGGAATGAGCAGTTCTTC. Translating it yields CASSQVRLAARNEQFF. The V call is TRBV4-1, the J call TRBJ2-1; TRBD2 aligns across 9 bases. V lost 1 base, J lost 7 bases, and 8 bases stayed unmatched. The V gene's germline CDR1 is MGHRA and CDR2 YSYEKL. The CDR3 runs to 16 residues.

This clonotype was observed at least ten times. The chain is built from TRBV10-3 and TRBJ2-5; 15 bases fit TRBD2. CDR1 and CDR2 (germline): ENHRY, SYGVKD. Trimming took 2 bases from V and 2 from J; bases not matched to a gene: 0. This CDR3 spans 16 amino acids. CDR3: CAISEGLAGGQETQYF. The CDR3 bases are TGTGCCATCAGTGAGGGACTAGCGGGGGGGCAAGAGACCCAGTACTTC.

To note about this clonotype: This may arise from a read error, as a much more abundant clone is one base away. This chain joins TRBV20-1 and TRBJ2-3; D possibly matches TRBD1 or TRBD2 (6 bases each). Germline V gene data show CDR1 as DFQATT and CDR2 as SNEGSKA (reference sequence). CDR3 length: 16 residues. For the CDR3, the DNA is TGCACCACCAATGGCGGAGGGGACATCCACACAGGTACGCAGTATTTT. Its protein product is CTTNGGGDIHTGTQYF.

This clonotype appeared a few times. The chain joins TRBV20-1 to TRBJ2-2; D might be TRBD1 or TRBD2, each matching 5 bases. The V end lost 1 base, the J end lost 6 bases, and 12 bases lay between the germline ends. Germline lookup yields CDR1 DFQATT and CDR2 SNEGSKA (reference sequence). This CDR3 comprises 14 residues. CDR3 loop: CSARALRGAGELFF. In nucleotides, the CDR3 is TGCAGTGCTAGAGCTCTCAGAGGGGCCGGGGAGCTGTTTTTT.

This clonotype has a count of ten or more. The chain uses TRBV5-1 and TRBJ2-3, with 8 bases identical to TRBD2. Germline CDR1 is SGHRS and CDR2 is YFSETQ. J lost 3 bases, V lost 0 bases, and 12 bases had no gene match. This CDR3 region has 18 residues. The CDR3 DNA follows: TGCGCCAGCAGCTTGGAAGTTGGCGGGAGGTTTTGGACAGATACGCAGTATTTT. Protein: CASSLEVGGRFWTDTQYF.

This clonotype was counted ten times or more. The chain links TRBV7-9 to TRBJ1-1, with D perhaps matching TRBD1 (5 bases). The germline V gene encodes CDR1 SEHNR and CDR2 FQNEAQ (reference sequence). This CDR3 has 13 residues. The ends were cut back, 5 bases at V and 10 bases at J, with 17 bases in the middle. The CDR3 DNA reads as TGTGCCAGCAGCCCGACAGCCCCCAGTAGAGCTTTCTTT. Translation gives CASSPTAPSRAFF.

This clonotype has at least ten counts. The chain employs TRBV19 and TRBJ2-1, with 7 bases that match TRBD1. The length of the CDR3 is 14 residues. The germline V gene encodes CDR1 LNHDA and CDR2 SQIVND (reference sequence). V gave up 5 bases and J gave up 4 bases; unmatched junction bases: 5. Here the CDR3 reads CASSVQGQYNEQFF. The CDR3 DNA follows: TGTGCCAGTAGTGTACAGGGACAGTACAATGAGCAGTTCTTC.

In its sample, this clonotype was seen many times. The chain carries TRBV4-1 and TRBJ2-7, with D perhaps TRBD1 (6 bases). The germline V and J ends were trimmed by 0 bases and 2 bases, with 17 bases remaining between them. The CDR3 contains 17 residues. CDR1 and CDR2 (germline): MGHRA, YSYEKL. In DNA, the CDR3 is TGCGCCAGCAGCCAAGAGGGACACTACACGGGCGCCTACGAGCAGTACTTC. It codes for CASSQEGHYTGAYEQYF.

This clonotype was recorded many times. This rearrangement joins TRBV2 to TRBJ2-2; tentative D call: TRBD2 (5 bases). Germline CDR1 SNHLY, CDR2 FYNNEI. This CDR3 contains 14 residues. V was cut by 7 bases and J by 0 bases, with 9 bases left in between. The CDR3 protein is CASKGGANTGELFF. The DNA of the CDR3 is TGTGCCAGCAAAGGAGGAGCGAACACCGGGGAGCTGTTTTTT.

There are many counts of this clonotype. CDR3: CASSSDLGQYNEQFF. CDR3 nucleotide sequence: TGTGCCAGCAGCTCGGACCTTGGACAGTACAATGAGCAGTTCTTC. V and J are TRBV7-3 and TRBJ2-1; D may be TRBD1 (6 bases). Germline CDR1 is SGHTA and CDR2 is FQGTGA. The V and J ends lost 4 bases and 4 bases respectively, with 14 bases between them. This CDR3 is 15 amino acids long. The whole variable domain, filled in from reference TRBV7-3 and TRBJ2-1, reads GAGVSQTPSNKVTEKGKYVELRCDPISGHTALYWYRQSLGQGPEFLIYFQGTGAADDSGLPNDRFFAVRPEGSVSTLKIQRTERGDSAVYLCASSSDLGQYNEQFFGPGTRLTVL.

This clonotype was found many times. The J gene is TRBJ1-2, the V gene TRBV3-1; no definite D call. The germline V gene has CDR1 LGHDT and CDR2 YNNKEL (reference sequence). There are 14 residues in the CDR3. V was pared by 0 bases and J by 4 bases, with 9 bases between. The CDR3 loop reads CASSQDAAFYGYTF. DNA for the CDR3: TGTGCCAGCAGCCAAGATGCAGCCTTCTATGGCTACACCTTC.

There are many counts of this clonotype. V is TRBV28 and J is TRBJ1-1; the D gene is possibly TRBD1 (5 bases). Trimming took 3 bases from V and 0 from J, leaving 14 bases between them. This CDR3 has 16 residues. Germline V CDR1 and CDR2: MDHEN, SYDVKM. The CDR3 sequence: CASSFQGARLNTEAFF. For the CDR3, the DNA is TGTGCCAGCAGTTTTCAAGGGGCCCGATTGAACACTGAAGCTTTCTTT.

V gene TRBV27 combines with J gene TRBJ2-7; 8 bases match TRBD2. V was clipped by 5 bases and J by 7 bases; unmatched bases: 7. Per germline, CDR1 MNHEY and CDR2 SMNVEV (reference sequence). The CDR3 covers 13 residues. The CDR3 loop reads CASSNGLAVEQYF. The DNA of the CDR3 is TGTGCCAGCAGTAACGGACTAGCTGTAGAGCAGTACTTC.

This clonotype was seen a handful of times. The CDR3 nucleotides read TGCAGTGCTAGTAGGGACTCTGGAAACACCATATATTTT. Residues: CSASRDSGNTIYF. The rearrangement joins TRBV20-1 to TRBJ1-3; D unclear. Per germline, CDR1 DFQATT and CDR2 SNEGSKA (reference sequence). V was pared by 3 bases and J by 0 bases, with 6 bases between. The CDR3 loop spans 13 amino acids.

This clonotype came up many times. This sequence joins TRBV29-1 and TRBJ2-2, with a weak D call TRBD2 (5 bases). The germline V gene has CDR1 SQVTM and CDR2 ANQGSEA. Trimming stripped 3 bases from V and 3 bases from J, with 8 bases between. The CDR3 has 13 residues. CDR3: CSVDRRYTGELFF. The DNA for the CDR3 is TGCAGCGTTGATAGGAGGTACACCGGGGAGCTGTTTTTT.